The source of this T cell receptor beta chain is a study of T cells in Graves' hyperthyroidism and ophthalmopathy. This clonotype was found a few times. TCR beta CDR3 region amplification was performed from RNA transcripts. First-round RT-PCR targeting the TCR CDR3 was performed with the HTBI primer set. Each CDR3 protein gets one entry after TCRdb re-called the multiplex PCR reads with MiXCR. Counted here are approximately 370,000 distinct CDR3 sequences, 15% occurring once; the ten biggest clones make up 32%. The ends were cut back, 6 bases at V and 5 bases at J, with 13 bases in the middle. The V gene's germline CDR1 is MDHEN and CDR2 SYDVKM. This CDR3 has 13 amino acids.

The sample consisted of blood. This sequence joins TRBV28 and TRBJ1-1, with D perhaps TRBD1 (5 bases). This clonotype was sampled from a woman in her twenties or thirties with Graves' hyperthyroidism. CDR3 nucleotide sequence: TGTGCCAGCAGCAGTAACCAGGGTACTGAAGCTTTCTTT. This codes for CASSSNQGTEAFF.